One sample yielded the 8 T cell receptor beta chains listed below, sequenced in a study of early T cells in non-severe SARS-CoV-2 infection. TCRdb called the 5' RACE reads again in MiXCR, with one record for every CDR3 protein. Among more than 80,000 distinct CDR3 sequences, roughly 14% were seen once, and the ten largest hold around 7%. The sample was whole blood. Receptors originate from an adult who was a healthcare worker with PCR-confirmed SARS-CoV-2 infection or an uninfected control (not recorded which).

This clonotype was seen a handful of times. The chain carries TRBV15 and TRBJ1-2, with 8 bases identical to TRBD1. This CDR3 is 14 amino acids long. Germline V gives CDR1 LNHNV, CDR2 YYDKDF (reference sequence). The trim removed 0 bases at V and 6 bases at J, leaving 3 bases unmatched. This chain's CDR3 is CATSREDRANGYTF. DNA of the CDR3: TGTGCCACCAGCAGAGAGGACAGGGCCAATGGCTACACCTTC.

Here the CDR3 DNA reads TGCAGCGTTGAAGATAACAGGAAAAACACTGAAGCTTTCTTT. Its translation: CSVEDNRKNTEAFF. The chain has TRBV29-1 and TRBJ1-1, with D maybe TRBD1 (5 bases). Trimming stripped 0 bases from V and 2 bases from J, with 10 bases between. The CDR3 consists of 14 residues. Germline V lookup: CDR1 SQVTM, CDR2 ANQGSEA. Variable domain in full (rest from reference TRBV29-1 and TRBJ1-1): SAVISQKPSRDICQRGTSLTIQCQVDSQVTMMFWYRQQPGQSLTLIATANQGSEATYESGFVIDKFPISRPNLTFSTLTVSNMSPEDSSIYLCSVEDNRKNTEAFFGQGTRLTVV.

This chain joins TRBV6-5 and TRBJ1-2; the D gene is possibly TRBD1 (5 bases). The ends were cut back, 4 bases at V and 4 bases at J, with 10 bases in the middle. The CDR3 is made up of 13 amino acids. The germline V gene encodes CDR1 MNHEY and CDR2 SVGAGI. CDR3 nucleotide sequence: TGTGCCAGCAGTTCGGGACGGATCTATGGCTACACCTTC. Translating it yields CASSSGRIYGYTF.

This clonotype was detected a few times. V usage is TRBV7-2 and J usage is TRBJ2-3; 8 bases line up with TRBD2. The CDR3 totals 16 residues. V was pared by 4 bases and J by 5 bases, with 11 bases of the junction left unmatched. Per the germline V gene, CDR1 is SGHTA and CDR2 is FQGNSA. For the CDR3, the DNA is TGTGCCAGCAGCTCCCGGCGAGCGGGAGTGGTAGATACGCAGTATTTT. Translated: CASSSRRAGVVDTQYF.

This rearrangement joins TRBV6-2 or TRBV6-3 to TRBJ2-7; perhaps TRBD2 as D (6 bases). The V gene lost 6 bases and the J gene lost 3 bases, with 15 bases spanning the gap. Germline V gene data show CDR1 as MNHEY and CDR2 as SVGEGT. CDR3 length: 14 residues. CDR3 sequence reads: CASRYNRRGYEQYF. The CDR3 nucleotides are TGTGCCAGCAGATACAACAGGAGGGGCTACGAGCAGTACTTC.

The sample holds many counts of this clonotype. The genes are TRBV27 and TRBJ2-1, with 10 bases identical to TRBD2. The CDR3 is 16 residues long. Germline V CDR1 and CDR2: MNHEY, SMNVEV (reference sequence). V lost 8 bases and J lost 2; bases outside the gene matches: 9. CDR3 sequence (DNA): TGTGCCAGCTCCCCAAGCGGGGGGGCGCCCTACAATGAGCAGTTCTTC. Translating gives CASSPSGGAPYNEQFF.

This clonotype was seen a handful of times. The chain couples TRBV15 to TRBJ2-3; TRBD1 aligns across 10 bases. The germline V gene has CDR1 LNHNV and CDR2 YYDKDF (reference sequence). There are 16 residues in the CDR3. The V and J ends lost 4 bases and 2 bases, in that order; junction bases with no gene match: 6. The CDR3 DNA reads as TGTGCCACCAGCACCCGGGGGACAGGGGACACAGATACGCAGTATTTT. Translated: CATSTRGTGDTDTQYF.

This chain uses TRBV19 with TRBJ2-5; D gene unclear. With 6 bases removed from V and 5 bases from J, the gap between germline ends came to 13 bases. The CDR3 consists of 13 residues. CDR1 is LNHDA, CDR2 SQIVND, per germline (reference sequence). Here the CDR3 DNA reads TGTGCCAGTAGGGGCAGGCCCGCGGAGACCCAGTACTTC. As protein: CASRGRPAETQYF.